The rows below give T cell receptor beta chains drawn from one sample of a study of cytotoxic CD8 clonotypes in ibrutinib-treated CLL. Data came from immunoSEQ multiplex PCR; TCRdb stores just in-frame clones and leaves some out. Of some 350,000 clones in the sample, roughly 71% were seen once. This specimen was PBMCs, taken after 36 months of ibrutinib treatment. All receptors come from a human donor with chronic lymphocytic leukemia. CDR3s leave out the opening cysteine and the closing phenylalanine or tryptophan.

V	J	CDR3
TRBV4-1	TRBJ1-4	ASSHRFATNEKLF
TRBV7-8	TRBJ2-2	ASSLIHGSAGELF
TRBV28	TRBJ2-7	ASSPGLAGVYEQY
TRBV11-3	TRBJ2-5	ASSLTYQGVETQY
TRBV28	TRBJ2-5	ASSRTRWGGETQY
TRBV11-2	TRBJ1-6	ASSLQYNSPLH
TRBV19	TRBJ2-1	ASTPRRGQSPLSYNEQF
TRBV15	TRBJ1-4	ATSARTGRNEKLF
TRBV7-2	TRBJ1-1	ASSSQENTEAF
TRBV29-1	TRBJ2-7	SVQTRTKGANREQY
TRBV4-1	TRBJ1-1	ASSLHWTANTEAF
TRBV5-1	TRBJ1-1	ASSLNPGSSLNTEAF
TRBV2	TRBJ2-7	ASRVTYEQY